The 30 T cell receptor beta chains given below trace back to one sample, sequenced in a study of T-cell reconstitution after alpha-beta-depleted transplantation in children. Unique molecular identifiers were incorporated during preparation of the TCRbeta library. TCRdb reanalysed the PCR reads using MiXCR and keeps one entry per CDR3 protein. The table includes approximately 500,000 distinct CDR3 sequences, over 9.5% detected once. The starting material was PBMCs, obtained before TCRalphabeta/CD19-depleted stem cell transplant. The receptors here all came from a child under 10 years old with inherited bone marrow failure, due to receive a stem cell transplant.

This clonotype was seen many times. The CDR3 protein is CSARGGSDGYTF. For the CDR3, the DNA is TGCAGTGCTAGAGGGGGATCCGACGGCTACACCTTC. The chain links TRBV20-1 to TRBJ1-2, with D hard to call. Trimming took off 1 base at V and 8 bases at J, with 11 bases between the two ends. CDR1 and CDR2 from the germline V gene are DFQATT and SNEGSKA (reference sequence). The CDR3 covers 12 residues.

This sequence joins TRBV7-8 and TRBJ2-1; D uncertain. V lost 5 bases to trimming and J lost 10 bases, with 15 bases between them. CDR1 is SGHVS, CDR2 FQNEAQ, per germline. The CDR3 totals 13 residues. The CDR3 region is CASSPWTVGEQFF. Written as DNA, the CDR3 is TGTGCCAGCAGCCCGTGGACGGTTGGGGAGCAGTTCTTC.

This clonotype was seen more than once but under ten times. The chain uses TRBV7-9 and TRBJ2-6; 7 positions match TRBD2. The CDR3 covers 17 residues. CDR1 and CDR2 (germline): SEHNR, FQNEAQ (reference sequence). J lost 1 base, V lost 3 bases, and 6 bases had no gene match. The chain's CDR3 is CASSFRGEGSGANVLTF. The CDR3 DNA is TGTGCCAGCAGCTTCCGGGGGGAAGGATCTGGGGCCAACGTCCTGACTTTC.

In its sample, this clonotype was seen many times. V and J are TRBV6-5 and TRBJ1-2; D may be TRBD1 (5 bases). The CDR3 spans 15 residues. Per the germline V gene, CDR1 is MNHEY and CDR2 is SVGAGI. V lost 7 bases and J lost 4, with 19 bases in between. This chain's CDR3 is CASINHNQGGYGYTF. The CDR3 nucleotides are TGTGCCAGCATTAACCACAACCAGGGCGGCTATGGCTACACCTTC.

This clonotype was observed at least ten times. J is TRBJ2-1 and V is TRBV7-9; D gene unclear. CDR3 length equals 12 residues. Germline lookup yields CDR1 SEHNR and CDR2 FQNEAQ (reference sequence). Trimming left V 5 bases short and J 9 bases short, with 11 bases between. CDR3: CASSPLSREQFF. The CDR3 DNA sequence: TGTGCCAGCAGCCCTCTGAGTCGTGAGCAGTTCTTC.

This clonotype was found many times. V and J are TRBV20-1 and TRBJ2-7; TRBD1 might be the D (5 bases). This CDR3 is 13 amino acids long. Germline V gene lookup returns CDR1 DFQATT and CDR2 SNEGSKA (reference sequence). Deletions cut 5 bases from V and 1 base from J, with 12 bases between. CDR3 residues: CSAYLAGSYEQYF. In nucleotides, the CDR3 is TGCAGTGCTTACCTCGCAGGGTCCTACGAGCAGTACTTC.

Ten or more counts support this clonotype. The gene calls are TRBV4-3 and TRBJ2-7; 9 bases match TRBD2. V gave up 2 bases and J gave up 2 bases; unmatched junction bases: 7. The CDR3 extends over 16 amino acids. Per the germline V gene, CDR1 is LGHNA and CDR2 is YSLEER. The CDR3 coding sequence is TGCGCCAGCAGCCAAAAACTAGCGGGTTCTCCCTACGAGCAGTACTTC. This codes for CASSQKLAGSPYEQYF.

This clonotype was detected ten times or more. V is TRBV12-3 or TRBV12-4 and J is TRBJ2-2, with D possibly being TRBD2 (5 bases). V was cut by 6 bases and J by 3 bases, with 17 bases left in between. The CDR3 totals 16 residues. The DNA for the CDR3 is TGTGCCAGCAGCCGAGCGAGGGCCGATTACACCGGGGAGCTGTTTTTT. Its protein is CASSRARADYTGELFF.

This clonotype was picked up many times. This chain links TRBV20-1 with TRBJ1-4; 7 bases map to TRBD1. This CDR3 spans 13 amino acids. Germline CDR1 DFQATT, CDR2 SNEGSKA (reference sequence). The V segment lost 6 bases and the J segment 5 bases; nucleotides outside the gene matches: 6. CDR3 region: CSAPGQQNEKLFF. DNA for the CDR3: TGCAGTGCCCCGGGACAGCAAAATGAAAAACTGTTTTTT.

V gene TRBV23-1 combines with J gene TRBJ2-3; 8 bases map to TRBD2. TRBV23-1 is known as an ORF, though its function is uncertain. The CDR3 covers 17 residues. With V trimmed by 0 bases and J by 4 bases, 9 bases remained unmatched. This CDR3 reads CASSQSHTGGLSDTQYF. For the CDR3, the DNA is TGCGCCAGCAGTCAATCACACACGGGGGGGCTTTCAGATACGCAGTATTTT.

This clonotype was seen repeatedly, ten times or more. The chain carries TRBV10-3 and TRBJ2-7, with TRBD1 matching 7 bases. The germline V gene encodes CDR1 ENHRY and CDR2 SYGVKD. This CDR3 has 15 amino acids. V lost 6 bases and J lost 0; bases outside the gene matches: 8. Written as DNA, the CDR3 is TGTGCCATCAGCATCGGACAGGATAGCTCCTACGAGCAGTACTTC. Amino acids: CAISIGQDSSYEQYF.

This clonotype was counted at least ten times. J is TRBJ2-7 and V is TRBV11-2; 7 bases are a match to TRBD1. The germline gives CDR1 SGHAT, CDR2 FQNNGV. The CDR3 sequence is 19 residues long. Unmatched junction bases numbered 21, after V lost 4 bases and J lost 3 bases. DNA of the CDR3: TGTGCCAGCAGCTCGTACAGGGGTATGAGATGGGATACCTACTACGAGCAGTACTTC. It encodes CASSSYRGMRWDTYYEQYF.

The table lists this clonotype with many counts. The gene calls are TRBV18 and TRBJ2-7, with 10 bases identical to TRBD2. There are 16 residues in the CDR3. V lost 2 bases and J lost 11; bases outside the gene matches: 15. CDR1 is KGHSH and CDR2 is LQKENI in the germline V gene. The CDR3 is CASSPNRGTSVEVKYF. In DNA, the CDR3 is TGTGCCAGCTCACCAAATAGGGGGACTAGCGTCGAGGTGAAGTACTTC.

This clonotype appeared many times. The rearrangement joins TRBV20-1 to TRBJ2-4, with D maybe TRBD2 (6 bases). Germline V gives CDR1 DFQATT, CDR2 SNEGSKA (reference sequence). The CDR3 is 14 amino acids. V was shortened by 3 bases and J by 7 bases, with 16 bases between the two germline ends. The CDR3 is CSARGGANRNIQYF. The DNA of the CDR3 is TGCAGTGCTAGGGGCGGGGCCAACAGGAACATTCAGTACTTC.

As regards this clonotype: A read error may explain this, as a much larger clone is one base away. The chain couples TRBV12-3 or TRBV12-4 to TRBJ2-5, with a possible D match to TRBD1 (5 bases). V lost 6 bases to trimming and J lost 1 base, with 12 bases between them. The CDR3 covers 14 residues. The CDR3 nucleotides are TGTGCCAGCAGCCCCGACAGCAGCCAAGAGACCCAGTACTTC. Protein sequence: CASSPDSSQETQYF.

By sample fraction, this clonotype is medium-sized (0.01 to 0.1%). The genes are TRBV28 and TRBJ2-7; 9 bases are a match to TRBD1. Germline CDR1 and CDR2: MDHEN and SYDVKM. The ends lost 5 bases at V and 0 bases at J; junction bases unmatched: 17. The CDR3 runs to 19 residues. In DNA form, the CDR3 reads TGTGCCAGCAGTCCCTCCCCGGGACAGGGTACTTTAAGCTCCTACGAGCAGTACTTC. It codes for CASSPSPGQGTLSSYEQYF. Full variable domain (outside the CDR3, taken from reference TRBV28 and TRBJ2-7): DVKVTQSSRYLVKRTGEKVFLECVQDMDHENMFWYRQDPGLGLRLIYFSYDVKMKEKGDIPEGYSVSREKKERFSLILESASTNQTSMYLCASSPSPGQGTLSSYEQYFGPGTRLTVT.

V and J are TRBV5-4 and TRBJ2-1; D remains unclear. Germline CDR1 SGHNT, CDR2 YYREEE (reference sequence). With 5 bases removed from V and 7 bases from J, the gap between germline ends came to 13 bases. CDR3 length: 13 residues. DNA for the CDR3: TGTGCCAGCAGATATTGGAGCTTTAATGAGCAGTTCTTC. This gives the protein CASRYWSFNEQFF.

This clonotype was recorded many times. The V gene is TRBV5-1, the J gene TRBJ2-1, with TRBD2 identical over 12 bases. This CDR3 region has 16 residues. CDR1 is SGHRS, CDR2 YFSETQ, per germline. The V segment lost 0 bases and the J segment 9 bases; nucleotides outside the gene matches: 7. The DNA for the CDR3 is TGCGCCAGCAGCTTGGCCCTACTAGCGGGAGGCGGTGAGCAGTTCTTC. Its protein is CASSLALLAGGGEQFF.

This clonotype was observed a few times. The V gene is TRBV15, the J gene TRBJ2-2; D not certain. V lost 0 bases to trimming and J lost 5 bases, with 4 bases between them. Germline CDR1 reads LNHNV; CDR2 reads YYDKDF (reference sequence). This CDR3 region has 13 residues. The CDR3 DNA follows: TGTGCCACCAGCAGAGACCTAACCGGGGAGCTGTTTTTT. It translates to CATSRDLTGELFF.

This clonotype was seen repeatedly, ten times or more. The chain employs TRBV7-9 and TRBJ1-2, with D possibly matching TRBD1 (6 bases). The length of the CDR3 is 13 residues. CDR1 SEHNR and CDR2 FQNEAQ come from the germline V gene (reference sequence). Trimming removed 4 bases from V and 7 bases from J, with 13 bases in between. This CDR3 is CASSSQTGAGYTF. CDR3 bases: TGTGCCAGCAGCTCACAGACAGGCGCTGGCTACACCTTC.

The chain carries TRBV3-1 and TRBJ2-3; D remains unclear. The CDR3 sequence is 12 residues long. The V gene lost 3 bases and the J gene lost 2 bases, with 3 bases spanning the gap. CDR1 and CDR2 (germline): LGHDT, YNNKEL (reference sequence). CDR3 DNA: TGTGCCAGCAGCCACTTCACAGATACGCAGTATTTT. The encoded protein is CASSHFTDTQYF.

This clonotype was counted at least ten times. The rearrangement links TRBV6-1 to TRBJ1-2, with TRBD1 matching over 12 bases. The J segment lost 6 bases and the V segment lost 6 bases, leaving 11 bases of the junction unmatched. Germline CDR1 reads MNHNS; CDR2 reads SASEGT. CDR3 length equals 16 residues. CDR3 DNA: TGTGCCAGCAGAGAGCGTTCGGGGACAGGGGGCGATGGCTACACCTTC. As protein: CASRERSGTGGDGYTF.

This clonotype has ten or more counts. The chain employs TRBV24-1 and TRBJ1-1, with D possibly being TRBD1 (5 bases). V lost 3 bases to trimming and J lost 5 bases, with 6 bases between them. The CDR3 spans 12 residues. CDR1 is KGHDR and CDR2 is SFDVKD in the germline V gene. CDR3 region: CATSDEGTEAFF. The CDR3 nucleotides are TGTGCCACCAGTGATGAGGGGACTGAAGCTTTCTTT.

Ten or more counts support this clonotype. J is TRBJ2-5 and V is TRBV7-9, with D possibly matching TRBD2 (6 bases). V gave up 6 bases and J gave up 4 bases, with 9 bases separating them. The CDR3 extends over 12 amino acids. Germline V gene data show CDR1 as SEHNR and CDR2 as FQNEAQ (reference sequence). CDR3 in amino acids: CASRHGGETQYF. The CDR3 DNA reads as TGTGCCAGCAGACACGGGGGAGAGACCCAGTACTTC.

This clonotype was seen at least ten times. Here the CDR3 reads CSARDIQQETQYF. DNA for the CDR3: TGCAGTGCTAGAGATATCCAACAAGAGACCCAGTACTTC. The chain recombines TRBV20-1 with TRBJ2-5; D unclear. The germline V gene has CDR1 DFQATT and CDR2 SNEGSKA (reference sequence). V lost 0 bases, J lost 2 bases, and 7 bases lay in between. This CDR3 region has 13 residues.

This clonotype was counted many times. CDR3: CASSYLGTPNTEAFF. Written as DNA, the CDR3 is TGTGCCAGCAGTTACCTAGGGACCCCGAACACTGAAGCTTTCTTT. This chain links TRBV6-2 or TRBV6-3 with TRBJ1-1; D might be TRBD1 (5 bases). This CDR3 contains 15 residues. In germline, CDR1 is MNHEY, CDR2 SVGEGT. The V end was cut by 2 bases, the J end by 1 base, with 11 bases between.

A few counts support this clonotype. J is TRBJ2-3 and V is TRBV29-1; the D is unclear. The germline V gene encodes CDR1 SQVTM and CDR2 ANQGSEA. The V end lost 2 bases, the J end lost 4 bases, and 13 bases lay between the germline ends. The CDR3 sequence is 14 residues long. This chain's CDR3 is CSVEHVGLADTQYF. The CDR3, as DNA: TGCAGCGTTGAACATGTGGGGTTGGCAGATACGCAGTATTTT.

CDR3 sequence (DNA): TGTGCCAGCAGTTACTCGAAAGGGACCCCCATCGTCGGGAGTCAGCCCCAGCATTTT. Translation: CASSYSKGTPIVGSQPQHF. This chain joins TRBV6-5 and TRBJ1-5, with D possibly matching TRBD1 (5 bases). The CDR3 consists of 19 residues. V lost 0 bases and J 6 bases, leaving 24 bases between the germline ends. From germline, CDR1 is MNHEY and CDR2 SVGAGI.

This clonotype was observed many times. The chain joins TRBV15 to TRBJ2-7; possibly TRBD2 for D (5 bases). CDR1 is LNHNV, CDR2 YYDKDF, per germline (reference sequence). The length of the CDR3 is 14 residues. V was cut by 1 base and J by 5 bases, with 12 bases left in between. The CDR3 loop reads CATSRVRVKHEQYF. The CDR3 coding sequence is TGTGCCACCAGCAGAGTGAGGGTTAAACACGAGCAGTACTTC.

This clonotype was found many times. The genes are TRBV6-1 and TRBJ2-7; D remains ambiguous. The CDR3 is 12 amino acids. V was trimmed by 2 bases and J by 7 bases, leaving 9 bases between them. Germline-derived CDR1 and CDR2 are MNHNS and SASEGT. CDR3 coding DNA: TGTGCCAGCAGTGAATCGGACGCAGAGCAGTACTTC. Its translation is CASSESDAEQYF.